The T cell receptor beta chain described here comes from a study of blood T cell repertoires in COVID-19. About the study: Samples came from the United States, Italy and Spain, spanning acute and convalescent COVID-19.

Assay used: immunoSEQ multiplex PCR; TCRdb lists only in-frame clones, some missing. The sample has fewer than 200,000 clones, just under 95% seen once. The receptor's source is a woman aged 50 to 60 with acute or convalescent COVID-19. Source material: peripheral blood.

The CDR3, as DNA: TGTGCCAGCAGCCAAGTGGAGACAGGGGGCACTGAAGCTTTCTTT. Residues: CASSQVETGGTEAFF. The V call is TRBV3-1 (or the pseudogene TRBV3-2), the J call TRBJ1-1, with 9 bases fitting TRBD1. Germline V gene data show CDR1 as LGHDT and CDR2 as YNNKEL (reference sequence). V trimming: 1 base; J trimming: 4 bases; junction bases outside the gene matches: 4. The CDR3 is made up of 15 amino acids.